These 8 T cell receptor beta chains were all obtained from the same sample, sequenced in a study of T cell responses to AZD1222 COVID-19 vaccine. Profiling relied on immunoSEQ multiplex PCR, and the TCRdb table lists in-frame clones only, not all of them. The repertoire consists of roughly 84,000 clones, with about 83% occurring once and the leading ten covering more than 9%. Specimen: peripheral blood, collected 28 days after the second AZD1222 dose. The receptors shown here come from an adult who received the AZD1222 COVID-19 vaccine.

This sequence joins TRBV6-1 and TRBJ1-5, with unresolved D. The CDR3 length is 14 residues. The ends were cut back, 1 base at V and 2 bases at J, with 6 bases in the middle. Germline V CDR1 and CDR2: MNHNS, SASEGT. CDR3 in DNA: TGTGCCAGCAGTGAAGTTTACGGCAATCAGCCCCAGCATTTT. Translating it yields CASSEVYGNQPQHF.

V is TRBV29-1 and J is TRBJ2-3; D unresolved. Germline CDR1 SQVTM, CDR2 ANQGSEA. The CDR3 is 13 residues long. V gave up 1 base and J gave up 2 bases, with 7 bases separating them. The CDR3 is CSVEVTLTDTQYF. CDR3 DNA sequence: TGCAGCGTTGAAGTAACCCTCACAGATACGCAGTATTTT.

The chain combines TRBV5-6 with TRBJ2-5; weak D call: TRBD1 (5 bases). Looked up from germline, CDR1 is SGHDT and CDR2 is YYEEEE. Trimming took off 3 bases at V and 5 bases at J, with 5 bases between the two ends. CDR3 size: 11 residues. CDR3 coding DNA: TGTGCCAGCAGCTCAGGGGAGACCCAGTACTTC. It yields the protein CASSSGETQYF. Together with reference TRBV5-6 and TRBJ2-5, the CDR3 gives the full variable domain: DAGVTQSPTHLIKTRGQQVTLRCSPKSGHDTVSWYQQALGQGPQFIFQYYEEEERQRGNFPDRFSGHQFPNYSSELNVNALLLGDSALYLCASSSGETQYFGPGTRLLVL.

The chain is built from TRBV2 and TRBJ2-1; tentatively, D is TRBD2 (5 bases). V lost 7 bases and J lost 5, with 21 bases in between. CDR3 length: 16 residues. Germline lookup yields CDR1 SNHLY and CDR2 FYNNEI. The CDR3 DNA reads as TGTGCCAGCACCCCTTTAGGACTTGGGGAACACAATGAGCAGTTCTTC. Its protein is CASTPLGLGEHNEQFF.

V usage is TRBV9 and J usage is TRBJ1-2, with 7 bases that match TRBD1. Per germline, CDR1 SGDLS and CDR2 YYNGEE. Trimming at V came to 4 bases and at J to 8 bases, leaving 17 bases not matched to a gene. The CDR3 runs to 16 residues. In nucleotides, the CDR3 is TGTGCCAGCAGCTCATCCCGGGGGCAGGGGGGAAAAGGCTACACCTTC. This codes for CASSSSRGQGGKGYTF.

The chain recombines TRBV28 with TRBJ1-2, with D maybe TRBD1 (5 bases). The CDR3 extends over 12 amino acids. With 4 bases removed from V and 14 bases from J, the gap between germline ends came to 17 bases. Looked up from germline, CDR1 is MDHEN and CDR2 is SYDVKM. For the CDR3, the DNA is TGTGCCAGCAGTTCAGGGAACAGTGGCTGGACCTTC. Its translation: CASSSGNSGWTF.

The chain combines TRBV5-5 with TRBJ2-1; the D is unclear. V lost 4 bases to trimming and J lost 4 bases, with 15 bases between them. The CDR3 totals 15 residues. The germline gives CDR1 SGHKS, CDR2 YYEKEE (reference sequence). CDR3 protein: CASSPPFQVYNEQFF. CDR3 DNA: TGTGCCAGCAGCCCTCCCTTCCAGGTATACAATGAGCAGTTCTTC.

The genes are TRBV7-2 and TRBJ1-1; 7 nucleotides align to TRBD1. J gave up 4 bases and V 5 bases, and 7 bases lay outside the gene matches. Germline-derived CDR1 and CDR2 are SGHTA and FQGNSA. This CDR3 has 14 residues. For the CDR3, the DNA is TGTGCCAGCAGCCCTCAGACAGGGCCCACTGAAGCTTTCTTT. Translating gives CASSPQTGPTEAFF. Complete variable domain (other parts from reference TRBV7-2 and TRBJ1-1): GAGVSQSPSNKVTEKGKDVELRCDPISGHTALYWYRQSLGQGLEFLIYFQGNSAPDKSGLPSDRFSAERTGGSVSTLTIQRTQQEDSAVYLCASSPQTGPTEAFFGQGTRLTVV.